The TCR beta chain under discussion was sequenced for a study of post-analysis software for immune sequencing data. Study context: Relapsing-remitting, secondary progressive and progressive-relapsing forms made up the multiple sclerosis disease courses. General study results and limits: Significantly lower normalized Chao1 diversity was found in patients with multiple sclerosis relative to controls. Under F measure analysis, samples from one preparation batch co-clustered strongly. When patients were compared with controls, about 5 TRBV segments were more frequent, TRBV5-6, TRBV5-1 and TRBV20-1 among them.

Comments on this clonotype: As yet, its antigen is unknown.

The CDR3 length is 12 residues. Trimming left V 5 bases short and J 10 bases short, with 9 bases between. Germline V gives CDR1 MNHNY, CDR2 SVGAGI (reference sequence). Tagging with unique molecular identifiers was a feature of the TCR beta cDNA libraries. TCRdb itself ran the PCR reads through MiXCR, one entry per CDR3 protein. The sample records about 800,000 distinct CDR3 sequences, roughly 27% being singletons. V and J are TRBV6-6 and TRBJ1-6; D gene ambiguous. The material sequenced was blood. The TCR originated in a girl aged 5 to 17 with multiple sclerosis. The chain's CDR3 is CASSSQASPLHF. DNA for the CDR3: TGTGCCAGCAGTAGTCAGGCGTCACCCCTCCACTTT.